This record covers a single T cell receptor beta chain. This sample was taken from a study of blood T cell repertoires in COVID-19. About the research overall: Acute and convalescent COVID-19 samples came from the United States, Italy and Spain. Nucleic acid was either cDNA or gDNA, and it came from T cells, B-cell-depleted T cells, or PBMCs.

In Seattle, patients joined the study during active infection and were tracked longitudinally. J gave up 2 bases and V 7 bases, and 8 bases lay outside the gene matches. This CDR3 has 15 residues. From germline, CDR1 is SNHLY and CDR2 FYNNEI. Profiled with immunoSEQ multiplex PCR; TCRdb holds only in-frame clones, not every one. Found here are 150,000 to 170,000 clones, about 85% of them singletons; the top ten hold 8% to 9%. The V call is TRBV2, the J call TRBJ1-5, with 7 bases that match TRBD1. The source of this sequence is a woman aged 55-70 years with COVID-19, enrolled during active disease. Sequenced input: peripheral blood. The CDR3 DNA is TGTGCCAGCAAGAGGGAAGGACAGGGCAATCAGCCCCAGCATTTT. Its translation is CASKREGQGNQPQHF.